Sequencing of this T cell receptor (beta chain) was carried out in a study of immune heterogeneity within non-small cell lung tumors. At around 600 ng per sample, bulk tumor genomic DNA provided the template. Several biopsies were spaced far apart within each primary tumor and obtained as surgery took place. Surgery that was curative in intent was performed on patients with untreated, newly diagnosed non-small cell lung cancer. This clonotype appeared many times. No antigen is known for it. It was a multiplex PCR that amplified TCR beta CDR3, with 32 V and 13 J primers. One entry per CDR3 protein, called by TCRdb with MiXCR from the multiplex PCR reads. Here the sample spans tens of thousands of distinct CDR3 sequences, 28% being singletons. CDR3 length equals 12 residues. Per germline, CDR1 SEHNR and CDR2 FQNEAQ (reference sequence). V gave up 8 bases and J gave up 0 bases, with 5 bases separating them.

Study-wide points: Multiple tumor sites within a patient showed recurrence of identical dominant CDR3 beta clonotypes; site-unique high-frequency clones were present as well.

Sequencing was performed on lung tumor tissue. The V gene is TRBV7-9, the J gene TRBJ1-3; D might be TRBD1 (5 bases). The sequence was collected from a man between 35 and 55 years old with non-small cell lung cancer. The CDR3: CASGTSGNTIYF. The CDR3, as DNA: TGTGCCAGCGGGACCTCTGGAAACACCATATATTTT.